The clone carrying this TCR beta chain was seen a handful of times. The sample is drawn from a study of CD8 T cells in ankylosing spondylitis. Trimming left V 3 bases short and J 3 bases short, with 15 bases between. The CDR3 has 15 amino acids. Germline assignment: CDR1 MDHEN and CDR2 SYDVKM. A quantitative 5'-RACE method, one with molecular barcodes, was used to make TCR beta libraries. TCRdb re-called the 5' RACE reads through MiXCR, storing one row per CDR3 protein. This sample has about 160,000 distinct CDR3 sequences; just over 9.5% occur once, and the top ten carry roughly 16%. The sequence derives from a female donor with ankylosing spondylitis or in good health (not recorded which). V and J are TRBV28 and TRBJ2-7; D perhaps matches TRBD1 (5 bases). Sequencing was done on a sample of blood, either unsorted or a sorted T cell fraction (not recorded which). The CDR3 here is CASSFGPKGNYEQYF. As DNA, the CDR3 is TGTGCCAGCAGTTTTGGACCGAAGGGGAACTACGAGCAGTACTTC.